The 24 T cell receptor beta chains in this list originate from one sample, sequenced in a study of CD8+ T cells in alopecia areata. Sequencing templates came from extracted RNA that was reverse transcribed into cDNA. TCRdb's copy holds only in-frame clones and misses some; the assay was immunoSEQ multiplex PCR. This repertoire shows roughly 130,000 clones, roughly 54% found once; its top ten account for 4.5% to 5.5%. The sample here was CD4+ T cells sorted from blood, taken at week 0. These receptors were collected from a human donor with alopecia areata.

This clone was recorded a few times. Other DNA sequences in the sample encode the same CDR3. The J gene is TRBJ2-5, the V gene TRBV7-2; perhaps TRBD2 as D (5 bases). Germline V lookup: CDR1 SGHTA, CDR2 FQGNSA. CDR3 length equals 14 residues. V was pared by 2 bases and J by 1 base, with 8 bases between. The CDR3 is CASSLSRAQETQYF. CDR3 nucleotide sequence: TGTGCCAGCAGCTTATCGCGGGCCCAAGAGACCCAGTACTTC. Full variable domain (outside the CDR3, taken from reference TRBV7-2 and TRBJ2-5): GAGVSQSPSNKVTEKGKDVELRCDPISGHTALYWYRQSLGQGLEFLIYFQGNSAPDKSGLPSDRFSAERTGGSVSTLTIQRTQQEDSAVYLCASSLSRAQETQYFGPGTRLLVL.

Comments on this clone: Other DNA sequences in the sample encode the same CDR3. The V and J genes are TRBV4-2 and TRBJ2-5; 10 nucleotides line up with TRBD2. Per the germline V gene, CDR1 is LGHNA and CDR2 is YNFKEQ. The ends lost 1 base at V and 1 base at J; junction bases unmatched: 0. The CDR3 is 15 amino acids. The CDR3 sequence is CASSQGTSGQETQYF. CDR3 DNA sequence: TGTGCCAGCAGCCAAGGGACTAGCGGCCAAGAGACCCAGTACTTC.

This chain links TRBV4-2 with TRBJ1-2, with 8 bases aligning to TRBD1. Per germline, CDR1 LGHNA and CDR2 YNFKEQ. This CDR3 comprises 21 residues. Trimming removed 1 base from V and 0 bases from J; junction bases left unmatched: 19. In nucleotides, the CDR3 is TGTGCCAGCAGCCAAGGCCCGGGCATGGGGACAGGCCTACGAGCTAACTATGGCTACACCTTC. As protein: CASSQGPGMGTGLRANYGYTF.

The gene calls are TRBV7-2 and TRBJ2-7; 11 bases are shared with TRBD2. Looked up from germline, CDR1 is SGHTA and CDR2 is FQGNSA. The trim removed 4 bases at V and 3 bases at J, leaving 5 bases unmatched. This CDR3 region has 15 residues. The CDR3 DNA sequence: TGTGCCAGCAGCTACCCCGGGACTAGCGGCTACGAGCAGTACTTC. Amino acids: CASSYPGTSGYEQYF.

A few counts support this clone. The chain couples TRBV5-1 to TRBJ1-2; TRBD1 matches at 8 bases. The CDR3 spans 14 residues. Germline V lookup: CDR1 SGHRS, CDR2 YFSETQ. Germline trimming cut 0 bases from V and 8 bases from J; bases unmatched to any gene: 6. DNA of the CDR3: TGCGCCAGCAGCTTGGGACAGGGGCTTAACGGCTACACCTTC. This sequence encodes CASSLGQGLNGYTF. The whole variable domain, filled in from reference TRBV5-1 and TRBJ1-2, reads KAGVTQTPRYLIKTRGQQVTLSCSPISGHRSVSWYQQTPGQGLQFLFEYFSETQRNKGNFPGRFSGRQFSNSRSEMNVSTLELGDSALYLCASSLGQGLNGYTFGSGTRLTVV.

This chain connects TRBV4-3 to TRBJ2-7; 12 bases align to TRBD2. Germline-derived CDR1 and CDR2 are LGHNA and YSLEER. Trimming removed 0 bases from V and 4 bases from J; junction bases left unmatched: 7. This CDR3 comprises 17 residues. Written as DNA, the CDR3 is TGCGCCAGCAGCCAAGATGCCGGGACTAGCGGGTTATACGAGCAGTACTTC. Its protein product is CASSQDAGTSGLYEQYF.

The chain uses TRBV29-1 and TRBJ2-7; tentatively, D is TRBD1 (5 bases). CDR3 length: 11 amino acids. Germline lookup yields CDR1 SQVTM and CDR2 ANQGSEA. V shed 4 bases and J shed 3 bases, with 7 bases lying between them. This CDR3 reads CSVGGSYEQYF. The CDR3 nucleotides read TGCAGCGTTGGGGGCAGCTACGAGCAGTACTTC.

Notes on this clone: At the DNA level, this CDR3 is encoded by other sequences in the same sample as well. The chain carries TRBV29-1 and TRBJ2-5, with D hard to call. Germline CDR1 and CDR2: SQVTM and ANQGSEA. V lost 3 bases and J lost 5, with 4 bases in between. The CDR3 extends over 10 amino acids. CDR3 DNA: TGCAGCGTTGAGGGTGAGACCCAGTACTTC. Translation gives CSVEGETQYF.

The rearrangement links TRBV7-9 to TRBJ2-3; 11 bases line up with TRBD2. Germline V gene data show CDR1 as SEHNR and CDR2 as FQNEAQ (reference sequence). CDR3 size: 15 residues. Germline trimming cut 4 bases from V and 2 bases from J; bases unmatched to any gene: 2. The CDR3 spells CASSWTSGHTDTQYF. The CDR3 region has the DNA TGTGCCAGCAGCTGGACTAGCGGGCACACAGATACGCAGTATTTT.

The genes are TRBV7-9 and TRBJ2-7, with 10 bases aligning to TRBD2. This CDR3 is built from 13 residues. Germline CDR1 SEHNR, CDR2 FQNEAQ (reference sequence). J gave up 4 bases and V 5 bases, and 2 bases lay outside the gene matches. The CDR3 sequence: CASSPTSGYEQYF. Here the CDR3 DNA reads TGTGCCAGCAGCCCGACTAGCGGGTACGAGCAGTACTTC.

The CDR3 region has the DNA TGTGCCAGCAGCTTGGATTCAGCCCGCCAAGAGACCCAGTACTTC. Protein: CASSLDSARQETQYF. The chain uses TRBV5-4 and TRBJ2-5, with D hard to call. The V end lost 0 bases, the J end lost 1 base, and 10 bases lay between the germline ends. In germline, CDR1 is SGHNT, CDR2 YYREEE (reference sequence). The CDR3 sequence is 15 residues long.

The chain recombines TRBV5-5 with TRBJ2-2, with 10 bases lining up with TRBD2. With V trimmed by 4 bases and J by 5 bases, 8 bases remained unmatched. CDR1 is SGHKS, CDR2 YYEKEE, per germline (reference sequence). The CDR3 is made up of 16 amino acids. The CDR3 nucleotides read TGTGCCAGCAGCATGTCTAGCGGGAGTGAAACCGGGGAGCTGTTTTTT. It yields the protein CASSMSSGSETGELFF. The complete variable domain, with remaining parts taken from reference TRBV5-5 and TRBJ2-2, reads DAGVTQSPTHLIKTRGQQVTLRCSPISGHKSVSWYQQVLGQGPQFIFQYYEKEERGRGNFPDRFSARQFPNYSSELNVNALLLGDSALYLCASSMSSGSETGELFFGEGSRLTVL.

The gene calls are TRBV7-9 and TRBJ1-2; possibly TRBD1 for D (5 bases). Germline V gene data show CDR1 as SEHNR and CDR2 as FQNEAQ (reference sequence). The V end lost 7 bases, the J end lost 8 bases, and 14 bases lay between the germline ends. There are 12 residues in the CDR3. CDR3 region: CASTGGVGGYTF. The CDR3, as DNA: TGTGCCAGCACAGGAGGGGTCGGCGGCTACACCTTC.

This clone was counted only a few times. The chain uses TRBV11-2 and TRBJ1-4; D remains ambiguous. Germline V gene lookup returns CDR1 SGHAT and CDR2 FQNNGV. V was trimmed by 3 bases and J by 8 bases, leaving 13 bases between them. The CDR3 sequence is 14 residues long. The DNA for the CDR3 is TGTGCCAGCAGCTTCAGTAGTAGGTCAGAAAAACTGTTTTTT. This codes for CASSFSSRSEKLFF.

The chain uses TRBV5-1 and TRBJ2-2; D uncertain. V dropped 4 bases and J dropped 2 bases, with 9 bases sitting between them. CDR1 SGHRS and CDR2 YFSETQ come from the germline V gene. The CDR3 sequence is 14 residues long. CDR3 DNA sequence: TGCGCCAGCAGCATCCGGGCCAACACCGGGGAGCTGTTTTTT. This gives the protein CASSIRANTGELFF.

As regards this clone: A junction end diverges from the germline sequence, so it may reflect a read error. The rearrangement uses TRBV7-8 and TRBJ2-5, with 9 bases fitting TRBD2. The CDR3 has 14 amino acids. Germline CDR1 and CDR2: SGHVS and FQNEAQ. CDR3 protein: CASRKNYPQGLADF. DNA for the CDR3: TGTGCCAGCAGGAAAAACTACCCCCAGGGACTAGCAGACTTC.

This clone was detected once. The rearrangement links TRBV5-4 to TRBJ2-3, with no clear D. Trimming left V 2 bases short and J 0 bases short, with 10 bases between. There are 15 residues in the CDR3. CDR1 and CDR2 from the germline V gene are SGHNT and YYREEE (reference sequence). The CDR3 protein is CASSLGISSTDTQYF. The CDR3 region has the DNA TGTGCCAGCAGCTTAGGAATATCCAGCACAGATACGCAGTATTTT.

The chain couples TRBV6-5 to TRBJ2-1; D unclear. The germline gives CDR1 MNHEY, CDR2 SVGAGI. This CDR3 contains 11 residues. V shed 7 bases and J shed 5 bases, with 6 bases lying between them. The CDR3 DNA reads TGTGCCAGCATTGGTAACAATGAGCAGTTCTTC. It is translated as CASIGNNEQFF.

The rearrangement joins TRBV5-1 to TRBJ2-5, with 8 bases matching TRBD2. Germline values: CDR1 SGHRS, CDR2 YFSETQ. The ends lost 1 base at V and 2 bases at J; junction bases unmatched: 4. The CDR3 sequence is 15 residues long. The CDR3 reads CASSLTSGGQETQYF. Written as DNA, the CDR3 is TGCGCCAGCAGCTTGACCTCGGGGGGGCAAGAGACCCAGTACTTC.

This clone was detected only a few times. This sequence joins TRBV5-1 and TRBJ2-3; no clear D. The CDR3 spans 14 residues. The ends were cut back, 0 bases at V and 6 bases at J, with 11 bases in the middle. Germline CDR1 SGHRS, CDR2 YFSETQ. The DNA of the CDR3 is TGCGCCAGCAGCTTGGACGGCAGACGGGATACGCAGTATTTT. This gives the protein CASSLDGRRDTQYF.

V and J are TRBV5-4 and TRBJ2-1; D gene unclear. V dropped 2 bases and J dropped 4 bases, with 10 bases sitting between them. Per the germline V gene, CDR1 is SGHNT and CDR2 is YYREEE (reference sequence). This CDR3 has 14 residues. The CDR3 loop is CASSFRKEYNEQFF. The CDR3 DNA reads TGTGCCAGCAGCTTTCGGAAAGAGTACAATGAGCAGTTCTTC.

The chain carries TRBV2 and TRBJ2-5, with D perhaps matching TRBD2 (5 bases). Germline V gene sequence: CDR1 SNHLY, CDR2 FYNNEI. Trimming cost V 1 base and J 5 bases, with 11 bases left between them. The CDR3 is 14 residues long. The DNA for the CDR3 is TGTGCCAGCAGTGAAGGACGAGGCGGGGAGACCCAGTACTTC. Its translation is CASSEGRGGETQYF.

This clone came up a few times. The chain joins TRBV7-2 to TRBJ2-4; 9 bases agree with TRBD1. The ends lost 5 bases at V and 2 bases at J; junction bases unmatched: 10. The germline gives CDR1 SGHTA, CDR2 FQGNSA. The CDR3 is made up of 17 amino acids. Here the CDR3 DNA reads TGTGCCAGCAGCCCCCTTGGGACAGGGAGGACCAAAAACATTCAGTACTTC. This sequence encodes CASSPLGTGRTKNIQYF.

This clone was detected once. The chain uses TRBV5-1 and TRBJ1-2; TRBD1 agrees at 10 bases. The CDR3 runs to 15 residues. The germline gives CDR1 SGHRS, CDR2 YFSETQ. Trimming cost V 1 base and J 7 bases; bases outside gene matches: 7. DNA for the CDR3: TGCGCCAGCAGCTTGCGTCGGGACAGGGGATCTGGCTACACCTTC. Its translation: CASSLRRDRGSGYTF.